This T cell receptor beta chain was captured in a study of OX40 agonist ivuxolimab in advanced cancers. General study findings and limits: At 0.1 to 3.0 mg/kg, clonal expansion of CD4+ and CD8+ blood T cells had occurred by week 6. Expanded clones belonging to CD8+ T cells outnumbered, on average, those of CD4+. Normalized T-cell clonal expansion was also low in some nonresponders.

At cycle 4 day 1, cycle 7 day 1, and baseline, blood was sampled. Assay used: immunoSEQ multiplex PCR; TCRdb lists only in-frame clones, some missing. Of tens of thousands of clones detected, more than 70% appear once; the ten largest clones hold around 4.5%. On this clone: The antigen remains unidentified.

The CDR3 extends over 15 amino acids. The V gene's germline CDR1 is SGHTA and CDR2 FQGNSA. Deletions cut 0 bases from V and 4 bases from J, with 10 bases between. Source: CD4+ or CD8+ T cells sorted from blood, taken in a trial of the OX40 agonist ivuxolimab. The V and J genes are TRBV7-2 and TRBJ2-1; D possibly corresponds to TRBD2 (6 bases). The sequence was collected from an adult with an advanced solid tumor such as melanoma, head and neck, liver or kidney cancer. The CDR3 protein is CASSLAGGLYNEQFF. The CDR3 DNA sequence: TGTGCCAGCAGCTTAGCGGGAGGACTGTACAATGAGCAGTTCTTC.